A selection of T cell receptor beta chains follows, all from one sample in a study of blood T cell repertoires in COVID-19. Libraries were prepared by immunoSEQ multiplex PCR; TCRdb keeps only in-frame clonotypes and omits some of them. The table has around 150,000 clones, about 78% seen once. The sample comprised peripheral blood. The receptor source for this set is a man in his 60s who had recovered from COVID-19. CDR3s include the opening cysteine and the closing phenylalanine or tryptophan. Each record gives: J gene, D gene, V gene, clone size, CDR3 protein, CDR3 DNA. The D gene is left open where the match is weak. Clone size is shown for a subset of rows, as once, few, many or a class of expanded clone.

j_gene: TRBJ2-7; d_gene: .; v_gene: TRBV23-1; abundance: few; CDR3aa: CASSHFGIYEQYF; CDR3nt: TGCGCCAGCAGTCACTTCGGGATCTACGAGCAGTACTTC
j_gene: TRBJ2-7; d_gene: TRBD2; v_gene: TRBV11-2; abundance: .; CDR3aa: CASSSLAGLYEQYF; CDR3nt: TGTGCCAGCAGCTCCTTAGCGGGACTCTACGAGCAGTACTTC
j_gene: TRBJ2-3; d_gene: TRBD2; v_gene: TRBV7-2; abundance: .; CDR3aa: CASSPPAGGDTQYF; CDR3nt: TGTGCCAGCAGCCCCCCAGCGGGAGGGGATACGCAGTATTTT
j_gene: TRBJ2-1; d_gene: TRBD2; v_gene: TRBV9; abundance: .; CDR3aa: CASSQLAGNYNEQFF; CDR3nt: TGTGCCAGCAGCCAGCTAGCGGGAAACTACAATGAGCAGTTCTTC
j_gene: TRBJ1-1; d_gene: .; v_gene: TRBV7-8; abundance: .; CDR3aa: CASSSEIGSGNTEAFF; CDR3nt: TGTGCCAGCAGCTCTGAAATAGGATCAGGGAACACTGAAGCTTTCTTT
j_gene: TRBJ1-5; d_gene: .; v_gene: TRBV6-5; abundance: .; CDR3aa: CASRSLGHQPQHF; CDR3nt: TGTGCCAGCAGATCCCTTGGGCATCAGCCCCAGCATTTT
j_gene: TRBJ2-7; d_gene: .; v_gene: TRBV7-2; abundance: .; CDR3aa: CASSIDGYEQYF; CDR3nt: TGTGCCAGCAGCATAGACGGCTACGAGCAGTACTTC
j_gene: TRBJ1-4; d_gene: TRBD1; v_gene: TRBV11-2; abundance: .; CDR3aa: CASSLGPRGIANEKLFF; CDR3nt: TGTGCCAGCAGCTTAGGTCCCAGGGGGATAGCTAATGAAAAACTGTTTTTT
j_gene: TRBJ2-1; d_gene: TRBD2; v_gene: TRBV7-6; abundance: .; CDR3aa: CASSPSSGREGNEQFF; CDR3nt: TGTGCCAGCAGCCCATCTAGCGGGAGAGAAGGGAATGAGCAGTTCTTC
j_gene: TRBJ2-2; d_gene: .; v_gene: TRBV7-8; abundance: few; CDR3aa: CASSPRGPSNTGELFF; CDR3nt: TGTGCCAGCAGCCCGCGGGGGCCTTCGAACACCGGGGAGCTGTTTTTT
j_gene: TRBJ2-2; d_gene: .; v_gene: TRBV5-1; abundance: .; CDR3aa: CASSLQGNANTGELFF; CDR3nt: TGCGCCAGCAGCTTACAGGGCAACGCGAACACCGGGGAGCTGTTTTTT
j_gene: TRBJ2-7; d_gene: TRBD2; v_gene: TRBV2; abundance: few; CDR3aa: CASMRTSGSYEQYF; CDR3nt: TGTGCCAGCATGAGGACTAGCGGCTCCTACGAGCAGTACTTC
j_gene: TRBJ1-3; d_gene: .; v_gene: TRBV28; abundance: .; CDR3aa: CASSPFDIGNTIYF; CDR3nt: TGTGCCAGCAGTCCTTTTGACATCGGAAACACCATATATTTT
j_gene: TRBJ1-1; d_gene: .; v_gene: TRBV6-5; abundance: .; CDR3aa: CASRVSTVNTEAFF; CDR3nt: TGTGCCAGCAGGGTTAGTACAGTGAACACTGAAGCTTTCTTT
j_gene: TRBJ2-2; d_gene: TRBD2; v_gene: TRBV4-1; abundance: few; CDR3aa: CASSLVSGGASGELFF; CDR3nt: TGCGCCAGCAGCCTTGTTAGCGGGGGGGCCTCCGGGGAGCTGTTTTTT
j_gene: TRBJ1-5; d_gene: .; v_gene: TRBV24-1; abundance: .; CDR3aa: CATRGSSNQPQHF; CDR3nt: TGTGCCACCCGCGGTTCTAGCAATCAGCCCCAGCATTTT
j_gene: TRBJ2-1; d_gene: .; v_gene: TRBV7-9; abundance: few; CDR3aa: CASSSSLAPSYNEQFF; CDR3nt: TGTGCCAGCAGCTCCTCCCTAGCCCCGTCCTACAATGAGCAGTTCTTC
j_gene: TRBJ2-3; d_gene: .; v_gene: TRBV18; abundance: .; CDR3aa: CASSPLREGTDTQYF; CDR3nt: TGTGCCAGCTCACCACTCCGGGAAGGAACAGATACGCAGTATTTT
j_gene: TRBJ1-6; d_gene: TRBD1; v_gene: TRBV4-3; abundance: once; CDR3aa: CASSQARDRGGDSPLHF; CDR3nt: TGCGCCAGCAGCCAAGCCCGGGACAGGGGGGGGGATTCACCCCTCCACTTT
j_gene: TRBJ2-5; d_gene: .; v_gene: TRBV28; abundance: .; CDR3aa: CASSLSGAVETQYF; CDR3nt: TGTGCCAGCAGTTTATCAGGGGCCGTAGAGACCCAGTACTTC
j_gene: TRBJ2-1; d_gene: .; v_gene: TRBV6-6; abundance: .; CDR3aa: CASSSGTTSYNEQFF; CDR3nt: TGTGCCAGCAGTTCCGGGACAACTTCCTACAATGAGCAGTTCTTC
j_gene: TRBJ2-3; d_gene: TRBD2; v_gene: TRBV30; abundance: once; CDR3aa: CAWSGLAGTTDTQYF; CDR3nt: TGTGCCTGGAGTGGGCTAGCGGGGACCACAGATACGCAGTATTTT
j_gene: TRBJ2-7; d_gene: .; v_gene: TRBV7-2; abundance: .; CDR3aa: CASSPTGSPAYEQYF; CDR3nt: TGTGCCAGCAGCCCCACAGGGAGCCCCGCCTACGAGCAGTACTTC
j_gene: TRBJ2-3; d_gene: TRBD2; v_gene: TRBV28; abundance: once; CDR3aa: CASSLRGGTQYF; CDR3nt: TGTGCCAGCAGTTTACGGGGGGGCACGCAGTATTTT
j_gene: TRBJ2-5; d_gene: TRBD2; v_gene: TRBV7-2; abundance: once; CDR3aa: CASSPRLAGAGQETQYF; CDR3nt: TGTGCCAGCAGCCCGAGACTAGCGGGGGCAGGGCAAGAGACCCAGTACTTC
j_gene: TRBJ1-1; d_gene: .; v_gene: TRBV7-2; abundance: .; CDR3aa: CASSLSSSRNTEAFF; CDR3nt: TGTGCCAGCAGCTTATCGTCGAGCCGGAACACTGAAGCTTTCTTT
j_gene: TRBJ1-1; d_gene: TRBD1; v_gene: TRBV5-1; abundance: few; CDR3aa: CASSLQGGQNTEAFF; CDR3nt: TGCGCCAGCAGCTTGCAGGGGGGCCAGAACACTGAAGCTTTCTTT
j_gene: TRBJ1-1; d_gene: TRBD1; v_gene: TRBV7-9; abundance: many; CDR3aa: CASRGQGALTEAFF; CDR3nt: TGTGCCAGCAGGGGACAGGGGGCGTTAACTGAAGCTTTCTTT
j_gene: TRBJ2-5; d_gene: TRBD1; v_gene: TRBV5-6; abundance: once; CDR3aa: CASSTQGEPYQETQYF; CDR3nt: TGTGCCAGCAGCACTCAGGGGGAACCTTACCAAGAGACCCAGTACTTC
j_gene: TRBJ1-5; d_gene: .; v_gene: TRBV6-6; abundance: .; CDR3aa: CASRAQGGGQPQHF; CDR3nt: TGTGCCAGCAGGGCACAGGGAGGGGGTCAGCCCCAGCATTTT
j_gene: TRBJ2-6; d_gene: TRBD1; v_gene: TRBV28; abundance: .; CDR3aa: CASLGQGAYGANVLTF; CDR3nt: TGTGCCAGCCTTGGACAGGGGGCGTACGGGGCCAACGTCCTGACTTTC
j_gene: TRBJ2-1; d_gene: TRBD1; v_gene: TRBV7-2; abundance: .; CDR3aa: CASSARDSNYNEQFF; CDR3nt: TGTGCCAGCAGCGCCCGGGACAGTAATTACAATGAGCAGTTCTTC
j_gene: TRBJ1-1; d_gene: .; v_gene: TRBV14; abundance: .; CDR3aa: CASSQDLGGGWNTEAFF; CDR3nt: TGTGCCAGCAGCCAAGACCTGGGGGGGGGTTGGAACACTGAAGCTTTCTTT
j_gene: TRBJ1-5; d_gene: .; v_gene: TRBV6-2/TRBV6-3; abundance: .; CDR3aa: CASSSGAYSNQPQHF; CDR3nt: TGTGCCAGCAGTTCCGGAGCCTATAGCAATCAGCCCCAGCATTTT
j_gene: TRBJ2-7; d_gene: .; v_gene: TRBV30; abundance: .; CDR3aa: CAWTLVGGIYEQYF; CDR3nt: TGTGCCTGGACTCTCGTAGGGGGAATCTACGAGCAGTACTTC
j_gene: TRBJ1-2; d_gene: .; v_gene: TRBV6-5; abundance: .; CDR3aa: CASSYGQGGYGYTF; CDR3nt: TGTGCCAGCAGTTACGGGCAGGGAGGGTATGGCTACACCTTC
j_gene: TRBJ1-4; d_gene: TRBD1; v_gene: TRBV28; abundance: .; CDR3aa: CASRQRDRHEKLFF; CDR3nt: TGTGCCAGCAGGCAAAGGGACAGACACGAAAAACTGTTTTTT
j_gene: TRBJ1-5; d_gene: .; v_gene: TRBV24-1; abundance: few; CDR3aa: CATSDGLNQPQHF; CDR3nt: TGTGCCACCAGTGATGGGCTGAATCAGCCCCAGCATTTT
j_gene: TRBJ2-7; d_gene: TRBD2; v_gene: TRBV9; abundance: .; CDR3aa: CASSAGGLEQYF; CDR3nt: TGTGCCAGCAGCGCGGGGGGTCTGGAGCAGTACTTC
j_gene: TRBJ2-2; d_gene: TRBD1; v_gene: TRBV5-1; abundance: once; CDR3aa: CASSLGQGVGELFF; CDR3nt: TGCGCCAGCAGCTTGGGACAGGGCGTCGGGGAGCTGTTTTTT
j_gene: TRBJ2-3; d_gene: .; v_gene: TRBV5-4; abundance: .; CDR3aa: CASSLARSSTDTQYF; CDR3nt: TGTGCCAGCAGCTTGGCCAGGTCAAGCACAGATACGCAGTATTTT
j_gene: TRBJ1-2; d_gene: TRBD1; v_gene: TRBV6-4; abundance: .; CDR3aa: CASRPGTGVYGYTF; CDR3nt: TGTGCCAGCAGGCCAGGGACAGGGGTCTATGGCTACACCTTC
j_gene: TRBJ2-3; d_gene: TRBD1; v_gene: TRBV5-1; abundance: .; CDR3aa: CASSYGQGAATDTQYF; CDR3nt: TGCGCCAGCAGCTACGGACAGGGGGCTGCCACAGATACGCAGTATTTT
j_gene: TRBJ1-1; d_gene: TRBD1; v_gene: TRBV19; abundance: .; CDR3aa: CASRGTGDTEAFF; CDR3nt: TGTGCCAGTAGGGGAACAGGGGACACTGAAGCTTTCTTT
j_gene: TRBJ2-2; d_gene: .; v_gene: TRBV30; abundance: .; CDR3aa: CAWEGQTNTGELFF; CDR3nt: TGTGCCTGGGAAGGACAGACGAACACCGGGGAGCTGTTTTTT
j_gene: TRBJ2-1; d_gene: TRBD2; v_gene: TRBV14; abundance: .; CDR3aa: CASSPRGLAGGWGEQFF; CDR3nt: TGTGCCAGCAGCCCACGCGGGTTAGCGGGAGGTTGGGGTGAGCAGTTCTTC
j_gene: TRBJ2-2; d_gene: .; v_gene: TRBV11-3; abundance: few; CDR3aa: CASSLTPANTGELFF; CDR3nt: TGTGCCAGCAGCTTAACCCCAGCGAACACCGGGGAGCTGTTTTTT
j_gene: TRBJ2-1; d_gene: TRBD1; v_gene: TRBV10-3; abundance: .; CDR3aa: CASRTGSSYNEQFF; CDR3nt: TGTGCCAGTCGGACAGGGAGCTCCTACAATGAGCAGTTCTTC
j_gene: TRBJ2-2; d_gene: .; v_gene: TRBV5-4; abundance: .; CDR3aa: CASSPRAGESGELFF; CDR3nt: TGTGCCAGCAGCCCGAGGGCAGGGGAGTCCGGGGAGCTGTTTTTT
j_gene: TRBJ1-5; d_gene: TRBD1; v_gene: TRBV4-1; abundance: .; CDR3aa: CASSPGQGPFNQPQHF; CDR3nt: TGCGCCAGCAGCCCTGGACAGGGTCCTTTCAATCAGCCCCAGCATTTT
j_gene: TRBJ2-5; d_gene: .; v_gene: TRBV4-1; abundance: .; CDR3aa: CASSQEWGVSETQYF; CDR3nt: TGCGCCAGCAGCCAAGAATGGGGCGTCAGCGAGACCCAGTACTTC
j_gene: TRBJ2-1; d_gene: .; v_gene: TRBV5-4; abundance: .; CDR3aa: CASSFPGRGPKSSYNEQFF; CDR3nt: TGTGCCAGCAGCTTTCCCGGCAGGGGCCCCAAAAGCTCCTACAATGAGCAGTTCTTC
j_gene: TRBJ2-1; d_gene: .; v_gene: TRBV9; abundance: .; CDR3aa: CASSVAGGSYNEQFF; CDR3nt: TGTGCCAGCAGCGTAGCCGGGGGCTCCTACAATGAGCAGTTCTTC
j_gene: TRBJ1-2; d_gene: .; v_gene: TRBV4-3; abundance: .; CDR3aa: CASSRAGQGDYGYTF; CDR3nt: TGCGCCAGCAGTCGTGCCGGGCAGGGCGACTATGGCTACACCTTC